Listed here are 19 T cell receptor beta chains from one sample, sequenced in a study of blood T cell repertoires in COVID-19 (TCRdb year 2020). Receptors were amplified or captured by the immunoSEQ multiplex PCR assay. The clones in this table, taken by TCRdb from immuneACCESS, are in-frame only. Not every clone is retained; where verified, under half of the shortfall comes from an unresolved V gene, and the cause of the rest is unknown. Within this sample are about 140,000 clones, with approximately 80% of them counted one time only. The top ten clonotypes cover over 15% of the sample. The sequencing sample was made of peripheral blood. The receptor source for this set is a man over 45 with acute or convalescent COVID-19.

The J gene is TRBJ1-5, the V gene TRBV19; TRBD1 matches 7 bases. The J segment lost 10 bases and the V segment lost 5 bases, leaving 14 bases of the junction unmatched. Per the germline V gene, CDR1 is LNHDA and CDR2 is SQIVND (reference sequence). The CDR3 runs to 15 residues. This chain's CDR3 is CASSGGQRVLGPQHF. CDR3 coding DNA: TGTGCCAGTAGTGGGGGACAGAGGGTATTGGGCCCCCAGCATTTT.

In this sample, this clone turned up a few times. Other DNA sequences of this sample code for an identical CDR3. This chain joins TRBV4-1 and TRBJ1-1; D is uncertain. This CDR3 contains 13 residues. Germline V gene sequence: CDR1 MGHRA, CDR2 YSYEKL. With 4 bases removed from V and 0 bases from J, the gap between germline ends came to 6 bases. The CDR3: CASSRHVNTEAFF. CDR3 nucleotides: TGCGCCAGCAGCCGACATGTGAACACTGAAGCTTTCTTT.

The chain carries TRBV9 and TRBJ2-1; D is possibly TRBD2 (7 bases). The CDR3 contains 17 residues. Deletions cut 0 bases from V and 5 bases from J, with 18 bases between. Per germline, CDR1 SGDLS and CDR2 YYNGEE. The CDR3 reads CASSVAWGGRPHNEQFF. CDR3 coding DNA: TGTGCCAGCAGCGTAGCATGGGGGGGGCGGCCACACAATGAGCAGTTCTTC.

CDR3 residues: CASTSSGVAQYF. The CDR3 coding sequence is TGTGCCAGCACTTCTAGCGGGGTTGCGCAGTATTTT. The chain uses TRBV12-3 or TRBV12-4 and TRBJ2-3; 9 nucleotides line up with TRBD2. The ends lost 7 bases at V and 10 bases at J; junction bases unmatched: 6. This CDR3 is 12 amino acids long.

This clone was recorded a few times. The CDR3 region has the DNA TGTGCCAGCAGTCCAATACGGACCGGGGAGCTGTTTTTT. This codes for CASSPIRTGELFF. This chain links TRBV3-1 (or the pseudogene TRBV3-2) with TRBJ2-2, with D unclear. V was pared by 6 bases and J by 5 bases, with 10 bases between. The CDR3 is 13 residues long. Germline CDR1 reads LGHDT; CDR2 reads YNNKEL (reference sequence).

This CDR3 is CASYRGGTDTQYF. Written as DNA, the CDR3 is TGCGCCAGCTATCGGGGGGGTACGGATACGCAGTATTTT. The gene calls are TRBV5-1 and TRBJ2-3; 8 bases match TRBD2. The CDR3 is made up of 13 amino acids. J gave up 6 bases and V 7 bases, and 7 bases lay outside the gene matches. Germline values: CDR1 SGHRS, CDR2 YFSETQ.

The chain links TRBV29-1 to TRBJ2-3; 10 nucleotides align to TRBD2. Germline assignment: CDR1 SQVTM and CDR2 ANQGSEA. Germline trimming cut 2 bases from V and 4 bases from J; bases unmatched to any gene: 3. The CDR3 totals 14 residues. The CDR3 region is CSVEPSGGSDTQYF. As DNA, the CDR3 is TGCAGCGTTGAACCTAGCGGGGGTTCAGATACGCAGTATTTT.

The chain joins TRBV5-1 to TRBJ2-2; D is possibly TRBD1 (6 bases). The CDR3 length is 15 residues. Germline assignment: CDR1 SGHRS and CDR2 YFSETQ. The ends were cut back, 2 bases at V and 3 bases at J, with 11 bases in the middle. The DNA of the CDR3 is TGCGCCAGCAGCTTAAACAGGGCAGACACCGGGGAGCTGTTTTTT. Protein sequence: CASSLNRADTGELFF.

This clone showed up just a few times. The rearrangement joins TRBV5-1 to TRBJ1-4; a weak D match, TRBD1 (6 bases). CDR1 and CDR2 from the germline V gene are SGHRS and YFSETQ. Trimming took 4 bases from V and 7 from J, leaving 14 bases between them. This CDR3 has 14 residues. The CDR3 protein is CASSRTVPAEKLFF. The CDR3 DNA follows: TGCGCCAGCAGCCGGACAGTCCCGGCTGAAAAACTGTTTTTT.

V and J are TRBV9 and TRBJ1-1; 10 bases line up with TRBD1. V lost 3 bases and J lost 5; bases outside the gene matches: 4. Looked up from germline, CDR1 is SGDLS and CDR2 is YYNGEE. The CDR3 spans 14 residues. CDR3 loop: CASSATGGWTEAFF. For the CDR3, the DNA is TGTGCCAGCAGCGCGACAGGGGGCTGGACTGAAGCTTTCTTT. Supplemented by reference TRBV9 and TRBJ1-1, the full variable domain reads DSGVTQTPKHLITATGQRVTLRCSPRSGDLSVYWYQQSLDQGLQFLIQYYNGEERAKGNILERFSAQQFPDLHSELNLSSLELGDSALYFCASSATGGWTEAFFGQGTRLTVV.

The chain carries TRBV30 and TRBJ2-3; D is possibly TRBD2 (5 bases). Trimming cost V 0 bases and J 5 bases, with 9 bases left between them. Germline V lookup: CDR1 GTSNPN, CDR2 SVGIG (reference sequence). The CDR3 sequence is 13 residues long. This chain's CDR3 is CAWSVKGVDTQYF. Here the CDR3 DNA reads TGTGCCTGGAGTGTGAAGGGAGTAGATACGCAGTATTTT.

This chain links TRBV18 with TRBJ1-3; D not resolved. The V end was cut by 4 bases, the J end by 0 bases, with 16 bases between. There are 17 residues in the CDR3. Germline V gene data show CDR1 as KGHSH and CDR2 as LQKENI. For the CDR3, the DNA is TGTGCCAGCTCACGCTCAACAGTTCAAAGCTCTGGAAACACCATATATTTT. Translating gives CASSRSTVQSSGNTIYF.

The V and J genes are TRBV5-6 and TRBJ2-5; D not certain. The CDR3 sequence is 12 residues long. Germline assignment: CDR1 SGHDT and CDR2 YYEEEE. Between the trimmed V and J ends, which lost 1 base and 5 bases, there was a span of 6 bases. CDR3 in DNA: TGTGCCAGCAGCTTGAGCCGGGAGACCCAGTACTTC. It codes for CASSLSRETQYF.

This sequence joins TRBV11-2 and TRBJ1-2; perhaps TRBD1 as D (5 bases). Germline V gives CDR1 SGHAT, CDR2 FQNNGV. The CDR3 extends over 13 amino acids. V was cut by 1 base and J by 6 bases, with 9 bases left in between. CDR3: CASSLGGHHGYTF. For the CDR3, the DNA is TGTGCCAGCAGCTTAGGAGGACACCATGGCTACACCTTC.

The rearrangement uses TRBV12-3 or TRBV12-4 and TRBJ1-2; no definite D call. This CDR3 has 12 residues. V dropped 6 bases and J dropped 8 bases, with 13 bases sitting between them. Written as DNA, the CDR3 is TGTGCCAGCAGAGACACTGGTCGCGGCTACACCTTC. Its translation is CASRDTGRGYTF.

The chain couples TRBV9 to TRBJ1-3; TRBD1 matches 7 bases. Germline CDR1 SGDLS, CDR2 YYNGEE. The V and J ends lost 3 bases and 0 bases, in that order; junction bases with no gene match: 6. The CDR3 covers 16 residues. The CDR3 DNA sequence: TGTGCCAGCAGCGGAGACAGGGCCAGCTCTGGAAACACCATATATTTT. It codes for CASSGDRASSGNTIYF.

The V and J genes are TRBV9 and TRBJ2-3; 8 bases are shared with TRBD1. The CDR3 spans 18 residues. J gave up 0 bases and V 2 bases, and 11 bases lay outside the gene matches. Germline V CDR1 and CDR2: SGDLS, YYNGEE. The CDR3 loop reads CASSVRDRGRASTDTQYF. The CDR3 DNA follows: TGTGCCAGCAGCGTGCGCGACAGGGGCCGTGCTAGCACAGATACGCAGTATTTT.

V usage is TRBV24-1 and J usage is TRBJ2-3; a possible D gene is TRBD2 (5 bases). Germline CDR1 and CDR2: KGHDR and SFDVKD. The length of the CDR3 is 13 residues. V shed 4 bases and J shed 1 base, with 5 bases lying between them. CDR3 loop: CATSDGGTDTQYF. DNA for the CDR3: TGTGCCACCAGTGACGGGGGCACAGATACGCAGTATTTT.

The chain combines TRBV12-3 or TRBV12-4 with TRBJ1-6; D is perhaps TRBD1 (6 bases). V was shortened by 5 bases and J by 8 bases, with 10 bases between the two germline ends. The CDR3 consists of 13 residues. The CDR3 sequence is CASSLKGDSPLHF. The CDR3, as DNA: TGTGCCAGCAGTCTAAAGGGGGATTCACCCCTCCACTTT.